The following is a T cell receptor (beta chain) sequence with its context. Per the study methods: Amplified reference gene primers provided the basis for estimating nucleated cell counts. Profiling relied on immunoSEQ multiplex PCR, and the TCRdb table lists in-frame clones only, not all of them. The D gene and trimming were derived from the DNA, and the V and J assignments and clone size from that table. Altogether some 170,000 clones are present, over 80% being singletons, with the ten largest covering about a tenth. The entry originates in a study of blood T cell repertoires in COVID-19. Study-wide context: The United States, Italy and Spain were the sources of the acute and convalescent COVID-19 samples.

This CDR3 is 12 amino acids long. Germline-derived CDR1 and CDR2 are SGHTA and FQGNSA. V was cut by 5 bases and J by 2 bases, with 5 bases left in between. The clonotype was recovered from an elderly woman with active or convalescent COVID-19. The gene calls are TRBV7-2 and TRBJ2-3, with D hard to call. The specimen sequenced was peripheral blood. As DNA, the CDR3 is TGTGCCAGCAGCCTTTTCACAGATACGCAGTATTTT. Its translation is CASSLFTDTQYF. The complete variable domain, with remaining parts taken from reference TRBV7-2 and TRBJ2-3, reads GAGVSQSPSNKVTEKGKDVELRCDPISGHTALYWYRQSLGQGLEFLIYFQGNSAPDKSGLPSDRFSAERTGGSVSTLTIQRTQQEDSAVYLCASSLFTDTQYFGPGTRLTVL.